What follows is one T cell receptor beta chain and its context. Only patients with CD8+CD57+ cell expansion on flow cytometry were chosen for sequencing. TCR beta VDJ combinations and CDR3 sequences were profiled from genomic DNA. TCRdb itself ran the reads through MiXCR, one entry per CDR3 protein. The table has over 250,000 distinct CDR3 sequences, around three fifths seen once. This record belongs to a study of CD8+CD57+ T cells in acquired aplastic anemia. Study at large: Recorded DNA amounts for sorted CD4+ and CD8+ cells had an average of 3.2 ug.

CDR3 length: 13 residues. The V end was cut by 5 bases, the J end by 9 bases, with 14 bases between. Germline assignment: CDR1 SGHTA and CDR2 FQGNSA. Specimen: sorted CD4+, CD8+, or CD8+CD57+ T cells (not recorded which) from PBMCs. The sequence was collected from a human donor with aplastic anemia. This chain links TRBV7-2 with TRBJ1-3; a possible D gene is TRBD1 (6 bases). CDR3 in amino acids: CASSLQQGVTIYF. The DNA for the CDR3 is TGTGCCAGCAGCCTCCAACAGGGTGTCACCATATATTTT.